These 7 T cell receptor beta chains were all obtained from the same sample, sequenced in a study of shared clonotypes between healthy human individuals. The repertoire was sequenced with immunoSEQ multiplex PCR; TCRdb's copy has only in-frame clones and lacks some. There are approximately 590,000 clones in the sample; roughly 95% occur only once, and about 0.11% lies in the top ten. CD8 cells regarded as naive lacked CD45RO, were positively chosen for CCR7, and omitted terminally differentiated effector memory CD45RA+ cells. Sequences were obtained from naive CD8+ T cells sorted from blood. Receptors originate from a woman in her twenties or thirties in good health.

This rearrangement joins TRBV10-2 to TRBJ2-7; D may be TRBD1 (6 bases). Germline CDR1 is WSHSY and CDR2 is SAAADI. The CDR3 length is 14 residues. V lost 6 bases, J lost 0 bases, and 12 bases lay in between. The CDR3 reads CASRGQGISYEQYF. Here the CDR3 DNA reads TGCGCCAGCAGGGGGCAGGGGATCTCCTACGAGCAGTACTTC.

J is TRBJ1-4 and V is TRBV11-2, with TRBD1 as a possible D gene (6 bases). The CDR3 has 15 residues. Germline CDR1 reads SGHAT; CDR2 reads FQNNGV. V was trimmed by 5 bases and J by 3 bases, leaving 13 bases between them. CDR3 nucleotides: TGTGCCAGCAGCCCTAGGGGGAATGCTAATGAAAAACTGTTTTTT. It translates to CASSPRGNANEKLFF.

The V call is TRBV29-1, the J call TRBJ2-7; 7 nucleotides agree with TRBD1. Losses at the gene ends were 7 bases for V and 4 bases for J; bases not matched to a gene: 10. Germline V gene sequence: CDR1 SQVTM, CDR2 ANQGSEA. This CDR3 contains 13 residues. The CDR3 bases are TGCAGCGCCGAAGGGACAGACGATTACGAGCAGTACTTC. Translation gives CSAEGTDDYEQYF.

CDR3 nucleotides: TGTGCCAGCAGCTTCGGGACTAGTTACAATGAGCAGTTCTTC. This encodes CASSFGTSYNEQFF. J is TRBJ2-1 and V is TRBV5-4; 8 nucleotides line up with TRBD2. The CDR3 has 14 residues. Trimming cost V 2 bases and J 4 bases; bases outside gene matches: 2. The V gene's germline CDR1 is SGHNT and CDR2 YYREEE (reference sequence). The entire variable domain, with the rest obtained from reference TRBV5-4 and TRBJ2-1, is as follows: ETGVTQSPTHLIKTRGQQVTLRCSSQSGHNTVSWYQQALGQGPQFIFQYYREEENGRGNFPPRFSGLQFPNYSSELNVNALELDDSALYLCASSFGTSYNEQFFGPGTRLTVL.

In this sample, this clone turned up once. CDR3 nucleotides: TGTGCCAGCAGCTTGGTCGTGGCTCGAGGGGTCTACGAGCAGTACTTC. The encoded protein is CASSLVVARGVYEQYF. The chain couples TRBV11-2 to TRBJ2-7; D possibly uses TRBD1 or TRBD2 (5 bases each). Germline V gene data show CDR1 as SGHAT and CDR2 as FQNNGV. The CDR3 is made up of 16 amino acids. V lost 3 bases and J 3 bases, leaving 18 bases between the germline ends.

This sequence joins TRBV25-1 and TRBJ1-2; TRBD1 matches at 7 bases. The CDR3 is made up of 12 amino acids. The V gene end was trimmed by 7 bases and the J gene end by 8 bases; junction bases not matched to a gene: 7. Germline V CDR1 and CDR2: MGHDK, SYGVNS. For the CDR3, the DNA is TGTGCCAGCATTGGAGGGGGCGCAGGCTACACCTTC. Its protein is CASIGGGAGYTF.

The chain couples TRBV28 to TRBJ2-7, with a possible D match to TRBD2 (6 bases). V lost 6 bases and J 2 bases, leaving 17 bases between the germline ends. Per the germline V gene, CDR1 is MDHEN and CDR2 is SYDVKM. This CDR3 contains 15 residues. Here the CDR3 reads CASSPTGDPTYEQYF. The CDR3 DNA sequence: TGTGCCAGCAGCCCAACGGGGGACCCGACCTACGAGCAGTACTTC.